This TCR beta chain was obtained from a study of cytomegalovirus exposure and HLA in healthy donors (dated by TCRdb to about 2017). Regarding the study in general: In an earlier analysis of approximately 640 of the donors, around 290 Gb of sequence data and 90 million to 120 million unique TCR beta sequences from 150 million to 200 million T cells were reported. All discovery cohort repertoires had been generated on a single sequencing platform. On average, roughly 250,000 unique TCR beta nucleotide sequences were sequenced per donor among a few hundred genotyped donors of the cohort, with around 19% of those sequences being non-productive. Of the 300 to 400 genotyped donors, over 70% fell in the genetic ancestry cluster associated with self-reported Caucasian donors. Roughly 290 gigabases of sequencing data and approximately 92 million unique TCR sequences made up an early release that covered 500 to 700 HLA-typed donors. A later genetic analysis took genome-wide SNP genotypes for about 55% of the roughly 700 donors and used that subset as a discovery cohort. Along with the roughly 610-subject first cohort, a separate validation cohort of more than 90 different subjects was used. The number of typed donors differed by locus: about 629-630 for A, B, C, DRB1 and DQB1; some 500 for DQA1; 606 for DPA1; and about 450 for DPB1. A later analysis re-analyzed previously published TCR beta repertoires from 600 to 850 donors and added high-resolution HLA genotyping to study TCR occurrence patterns. Using immunosequencing, the study profiled T cell repertoires from 550 to 750 subjects and related those repertoires to cytomegalovirus serostatus. To predict cytomegalovirus infection status, the study brought together high-throughput TCR immunosequencing, statistical association of individual TCRs with disease status, and machine learning. Rather than using new phenotypic data, the later analysis identified candidate immune exposures from TCR beta sequences and from how often those sequences occurred across donors. HLA typing covered class I and class II loci at four-digit resolution. Donor age, sex, ethnicity and CMV serostatus were compiled alongside the repertoire data. Four to six DR-DQ haplotypes were handled as single units for association and clustering, since linkage in the cohort was strong. The study was designed to test whether signatures of past pathogen exposure could be identified by cataloging public T cell receptors. An earlier analysis of some 500 of the donors used high-throughput TCR beta sequencing to judge whether each TCR beta V gene segment behaved as functional or pseudogenic.

The library came from the immunoSEQ multiplex PCR assay. A mixture of 60 forward primers for TCR Vbeta segments and 13 reverse primers for TCR Jbeta segments was used in the multiplex PCR. A multiplex PCR assay on genomic DNA amplified the CDR3 region of rearranged TCR beta genes. On the Illumina HiSeq System, the amplified TCR beta libraries were sequenced as 87-base-pair reads. Turning to the authors' computational methods: In a later analysis, some 80 million unique TCR beta chains were counted across the roughly 670 repertoires, and roughly 10 million of these chains were shared by at least two donors. A nearest-neighbor algorithm error-corrected the raw reads and collapsed the reads into unique sequences, merging closely related sequences to remove PCR and sequencing errors. To assign V, D and J gene segments, CDR3 sequences were aligned to IMGT reference sequences. For a sequence to be retained, a match of at least six nucleotides was required to both a V gene segment and a J gene segment. Rearrangements were classified as productive when the CDR3 lacked stop codons and remained in frame with V and J, and all other rearrangements were classified as non-productive. CDR3 was defined according to IMGT convention as the region running from the second conserved V-encoded cysteine to the conserved J-encoded phenylalanine. The earlier analysis of a few hundred of the donors excluded sequences that lacked an unambiguous match to a single V gene segment. An earlier analysis of 550 to 650 of the donors classified V segments as functional when productive rearrangements were above 56.7% and as segregating when the standard deviation between donors was above 5%. To diagnose cytomegalovirus status from the catalog of TCR beta chain sequences, a statistical classification framework was built. V and J gene assignment, in a later analysis, came from comparing TCR nucleotide sequences with IMGT/GENE-DB human TR gene sequences. Using the TCRdist pipeline, a later analysis assigned CDR3 sequences along with most-parsimonious VDJ recombination scenarios. In a later analysis, each TCR beta chain was defined by its CDR3 amino acid sequence together with its V-gene family, and reads without a unique V-gene family were excluded. A later analysis removed several hundred highly shared, low-generation-probability nucleotide sequences to deal with suspected cross-contamination and a sequencing artifact. For each public chain, a later analysis derived a clonal expansion index from normalized ranks of inferred template counts within each repertoire. A later analysis computed generation probabilities with a VDJ recombination model fitted to out-of-frame rearrangements, and checked the results against IGoR. In a later analysis, hypergeometric tests were used to score TCR-TCR, TCR-HLA and TCR-CMV co-occurrence, with a repertoire-size bias correction applied to TCR pairs. A later analysis estimated false discovery rates by permuting HLA or CMV assignments 20 times. In a later analysis, co-occurring TCRs were grouped using DBSCAN, and TCRdist sequence similarity was added for clustering within HLA-allele-positive subsets. Repertoires with fewer than 30,000 or more than 120,000 public chains, plus five repertoires with anomalous nucleotide sharing, were excluded from co-occurrence clustering. In TCRdb, the immuneACCESS table is reduced to in-frame sequences with V and J assigned. These tables do not hold every clone; where another copy was compared, an unresolved V gene accounts for under half, and the others remain unexplained. Clone size and V and J calls were adopted from that table, with D and trimming inferred from the DNA. This sample is represented by around 100,000 clones; 74% of them were singletons. The ten largest clones add up to roughly 2.5% of the sample.

According to the germline V gene, CDR1 reads SQVTM and CDR2 reads ANQGSEA. The CDR3 contains 14 residues, cysteine and phenylalanine counted. The sequence is cut down to CDR3 DNA, 42 bases in frame from base 1. V drops 7 bases and J drops 2 bases, leaving 17 bases in between. Findings and caveats that apply to the study as a whole: A group of highly shared sequence variants was considered likely to be a technical artifact of the sequencing pipeline. A total of 150 or so TCR beta chains were listed by the study as associated with cytomegalovirus. Across donors, most TCR sequences were observed very rarely, whereas some public TCRs were present in many individuals. A later genetic analysis associated a missense DCLRE1C variant with V-gene and J-gene trimming of TCR beta chains, and an independent cohort replicated the association. According to a later genetic analysis, donors in an Asian-associated ancestry cluster had fewer N-insertions in productive TCRs than the approximately 650-donor mean. This cohort had only TCR beta chains sequenced, and the lack of alpha or paired-chain data limited which features could be detected. A later analysis found that HLA-associated TCR beta chains were more clonally expanded and had lower generation probabilities than equally common non-associated chains. The earlier analysis of approximately 590 of the donors excluded roughly 17 rarely observed V segments, including chromosome 9 orphons, because counts were too low. In a later analysis, some 18,000 TCR beta sequences were associated with specific HLA alleles at a false discovery rate of 0.05. Because HLA typing was missing for some donors at each locus, association tests included only the typed subset. In an earlier analysis of about 600 of the donors, most TCR beta V segments appeared in productive rearrangements about 90% or about 30% of the time, broadly matching IMGT annotations. In a later analysis, several top co-occurrence clusters were reported to appear linked to parvovirus B19, influenza, CMV and Epstein-Barr virus. Correlated functional status among segregating V segments might be attributable to linkage disequilibrium, but an unknown experimental factor could not be ruled out. The classifier was reported to diagnose cytomegalovirus status with high specificity and sensitivity in both the original cohort and the validation cohort. Some IMGT-functional V segments, including TRBV6-2 and TRBV6-3, could not be distinguished by the 87-base-pair reads and were therefore excluded. In a later analysis, the rate of TCR association differed among HLA loci, with DRB1 alleles having the most associated TCRs and HLA-C alleles having the fewest. According to a later analysis, most CMV-associated TCR beta chains appeared to be HLA-restricted, and the HLA associations seemed to be driven largely by CMV exposure. Sequencing depth was assumed to be roughly uniform across donors in the presence/absence analyses, though that assumption may not hold. When HLA alleles, especially DR and DQ, strongly co-occurred, attributing TCR associations to individual alleles was difficult. A few of the identified cytomegalovirus-associated TCR beta chains were confirmed in vitro to be specific for cytomegalovirus antigens. Immune exposure information for the cohort was limited to CMV serostatus. A further reported finding was that TCR beta sequences accurately predicted the HLA-A and HLA-B alleles for most subjects in the first cohort. The authors suggested that the approach could potentially be generalized to other disease states and immunological phenotypes.

On this clone itself: Its antigen is unknown. No base qualities exist here, and no much larger clone lies one base off it.

The cohort comprised around 690 healthy bone marrow donors. Cohort members were all nominally healthy when sampled, although unrecorded immune exposures were likely present. The donor was CMV seropositive and belonged to the group of 250 to 350 seropositive cohort members. Every donor gave a peripheral blood sample, and the peripheral blood mononuclear cells from that sample were used for TCR beta sequencing. The Qiagen DNeasy Blood Extraction Kit was used to extract genomic DNA from the blood cell samples. This TCR came from a man aged 50-60 years in good health and CMV-seropositive. The V gene is TRBV29-1 and the J gene is TRBJ1-2; a tentative D call is TRBD1 (6 bases match). Sequenced material: PBMCs. The CDR3 sequence is CSAAGQIQNYGYTF. The DNA is as follows: TGCAGCGCCGCCGGACAGATTCAAAACTATGGCTACACCTTC.